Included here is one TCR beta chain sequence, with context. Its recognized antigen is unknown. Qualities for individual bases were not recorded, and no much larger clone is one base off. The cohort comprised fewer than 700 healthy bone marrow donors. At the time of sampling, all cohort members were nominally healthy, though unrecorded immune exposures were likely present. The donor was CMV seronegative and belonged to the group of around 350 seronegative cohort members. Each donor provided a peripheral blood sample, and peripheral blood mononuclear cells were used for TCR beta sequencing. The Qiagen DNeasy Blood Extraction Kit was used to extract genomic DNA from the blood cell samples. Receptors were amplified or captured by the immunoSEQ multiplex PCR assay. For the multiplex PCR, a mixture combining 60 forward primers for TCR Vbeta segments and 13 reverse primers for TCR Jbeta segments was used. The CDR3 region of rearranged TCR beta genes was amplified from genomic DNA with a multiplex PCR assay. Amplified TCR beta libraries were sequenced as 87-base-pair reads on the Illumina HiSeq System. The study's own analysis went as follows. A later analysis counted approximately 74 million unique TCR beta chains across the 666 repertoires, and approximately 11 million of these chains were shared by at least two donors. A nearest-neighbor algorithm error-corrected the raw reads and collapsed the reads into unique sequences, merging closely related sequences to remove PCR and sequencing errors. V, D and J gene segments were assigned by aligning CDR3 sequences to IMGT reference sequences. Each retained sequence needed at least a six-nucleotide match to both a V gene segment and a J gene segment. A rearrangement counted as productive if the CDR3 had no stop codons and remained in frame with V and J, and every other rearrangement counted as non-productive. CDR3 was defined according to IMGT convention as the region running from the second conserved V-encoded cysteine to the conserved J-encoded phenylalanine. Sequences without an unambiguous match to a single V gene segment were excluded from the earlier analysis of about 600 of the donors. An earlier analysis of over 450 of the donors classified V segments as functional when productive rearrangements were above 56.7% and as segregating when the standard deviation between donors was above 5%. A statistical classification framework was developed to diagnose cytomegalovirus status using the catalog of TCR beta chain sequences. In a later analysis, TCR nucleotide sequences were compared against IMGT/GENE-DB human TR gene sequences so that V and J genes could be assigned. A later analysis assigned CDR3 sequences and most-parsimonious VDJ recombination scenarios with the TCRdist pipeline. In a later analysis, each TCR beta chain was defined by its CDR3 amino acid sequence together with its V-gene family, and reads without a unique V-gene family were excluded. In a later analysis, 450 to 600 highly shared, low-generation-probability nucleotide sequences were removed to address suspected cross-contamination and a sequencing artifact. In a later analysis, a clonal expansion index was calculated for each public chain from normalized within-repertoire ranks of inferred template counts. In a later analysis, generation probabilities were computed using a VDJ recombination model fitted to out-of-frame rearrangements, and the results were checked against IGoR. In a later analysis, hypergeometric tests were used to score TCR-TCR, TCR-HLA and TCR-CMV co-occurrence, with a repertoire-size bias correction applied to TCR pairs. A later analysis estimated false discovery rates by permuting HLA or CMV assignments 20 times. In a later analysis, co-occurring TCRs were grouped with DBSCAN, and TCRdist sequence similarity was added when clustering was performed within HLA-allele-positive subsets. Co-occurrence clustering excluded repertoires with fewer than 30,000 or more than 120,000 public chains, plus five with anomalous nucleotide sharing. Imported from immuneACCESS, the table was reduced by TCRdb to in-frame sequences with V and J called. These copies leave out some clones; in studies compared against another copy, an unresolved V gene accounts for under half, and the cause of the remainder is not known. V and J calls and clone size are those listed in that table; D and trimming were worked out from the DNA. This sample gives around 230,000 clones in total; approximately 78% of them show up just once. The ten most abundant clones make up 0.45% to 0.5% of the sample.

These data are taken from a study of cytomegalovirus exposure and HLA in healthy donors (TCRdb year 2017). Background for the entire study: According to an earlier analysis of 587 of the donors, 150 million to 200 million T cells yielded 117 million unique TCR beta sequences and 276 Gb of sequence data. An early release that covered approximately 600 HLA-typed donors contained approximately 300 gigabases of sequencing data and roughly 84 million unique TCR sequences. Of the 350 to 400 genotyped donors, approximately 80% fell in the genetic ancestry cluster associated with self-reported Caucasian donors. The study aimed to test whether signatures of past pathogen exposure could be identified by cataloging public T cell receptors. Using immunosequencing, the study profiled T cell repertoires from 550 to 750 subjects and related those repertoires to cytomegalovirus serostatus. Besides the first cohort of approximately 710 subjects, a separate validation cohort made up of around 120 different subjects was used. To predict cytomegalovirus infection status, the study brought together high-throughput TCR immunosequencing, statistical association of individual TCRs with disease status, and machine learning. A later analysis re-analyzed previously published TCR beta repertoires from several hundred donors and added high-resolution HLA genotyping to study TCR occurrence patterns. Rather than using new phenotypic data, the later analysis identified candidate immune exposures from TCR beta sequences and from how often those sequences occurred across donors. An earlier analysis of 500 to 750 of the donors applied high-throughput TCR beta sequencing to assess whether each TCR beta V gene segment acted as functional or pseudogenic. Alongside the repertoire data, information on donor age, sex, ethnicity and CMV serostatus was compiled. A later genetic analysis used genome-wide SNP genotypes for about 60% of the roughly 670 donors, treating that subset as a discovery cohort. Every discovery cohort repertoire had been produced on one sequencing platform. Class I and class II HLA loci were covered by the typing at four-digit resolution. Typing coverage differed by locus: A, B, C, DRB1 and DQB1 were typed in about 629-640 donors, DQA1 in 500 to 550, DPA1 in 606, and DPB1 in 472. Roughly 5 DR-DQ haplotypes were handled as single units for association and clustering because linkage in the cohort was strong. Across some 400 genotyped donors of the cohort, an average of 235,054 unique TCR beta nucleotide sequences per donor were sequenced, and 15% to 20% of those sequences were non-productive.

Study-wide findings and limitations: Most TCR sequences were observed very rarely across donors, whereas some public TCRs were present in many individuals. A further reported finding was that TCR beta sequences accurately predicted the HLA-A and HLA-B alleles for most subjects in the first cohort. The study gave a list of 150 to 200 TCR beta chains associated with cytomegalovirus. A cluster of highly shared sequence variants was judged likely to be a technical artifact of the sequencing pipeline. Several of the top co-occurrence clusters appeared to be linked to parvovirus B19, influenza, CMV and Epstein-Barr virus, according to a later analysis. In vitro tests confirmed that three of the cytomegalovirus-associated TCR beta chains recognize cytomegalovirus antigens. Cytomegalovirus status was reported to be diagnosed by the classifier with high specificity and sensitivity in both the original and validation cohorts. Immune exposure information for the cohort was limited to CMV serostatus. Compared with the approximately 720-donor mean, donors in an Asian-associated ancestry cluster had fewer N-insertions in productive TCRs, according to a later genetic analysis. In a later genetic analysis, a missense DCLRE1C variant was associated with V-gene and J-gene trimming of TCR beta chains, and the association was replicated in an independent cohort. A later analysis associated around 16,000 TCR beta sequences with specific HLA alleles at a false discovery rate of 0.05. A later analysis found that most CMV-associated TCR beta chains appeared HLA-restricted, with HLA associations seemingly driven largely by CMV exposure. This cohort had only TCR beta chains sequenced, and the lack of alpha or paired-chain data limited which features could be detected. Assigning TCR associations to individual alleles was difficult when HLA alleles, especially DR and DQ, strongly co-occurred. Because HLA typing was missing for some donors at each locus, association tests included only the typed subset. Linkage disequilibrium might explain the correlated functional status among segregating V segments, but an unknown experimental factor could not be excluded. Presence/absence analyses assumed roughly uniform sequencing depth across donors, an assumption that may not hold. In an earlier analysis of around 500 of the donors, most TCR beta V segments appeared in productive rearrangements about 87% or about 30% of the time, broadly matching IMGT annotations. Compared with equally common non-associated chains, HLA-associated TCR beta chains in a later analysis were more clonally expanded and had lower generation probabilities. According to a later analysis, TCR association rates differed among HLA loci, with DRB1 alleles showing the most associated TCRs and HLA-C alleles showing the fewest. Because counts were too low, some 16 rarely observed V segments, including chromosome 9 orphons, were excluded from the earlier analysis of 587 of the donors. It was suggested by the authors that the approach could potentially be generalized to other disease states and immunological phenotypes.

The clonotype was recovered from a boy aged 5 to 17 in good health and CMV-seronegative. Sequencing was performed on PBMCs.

CDR3 reads: CASSVDRGATTEAFF. The base sequence is TGTGCCAGCAGTGTTGATCGGGGGGCGACCACTGAAGCTTTCTTT. The chain was built from TRBV6-1 and TRBJ1-1; TRBD1 is a possible D gene, resting on 6 matching bases. Taken from cysteine to phenylalanine, the CDR3 has 15 residues. Of all the DNA, just the CDR3 is kept, 45 bases in frame from base 1. Deletion took 4 bases off V and 4 bases off J, with a span of 16 bases between the germline ends. Per the germline V gene, MNHNS is the CDR1 and SASEGT is the CDR2.